Shown below are 10 T cell receptor beta chains from a single sample sequenced in a study of T cells in women clearing cervical HPV infection. The table came from immunoSEQ multiplex PCR; TCRdb's copy has only in-frame clones and leaves some out. In all, the sample yields tens of thousands of clones. Sequencing was done on a sample of blood buffy coat. The receptors come from a woman aged 18-70 years with a cervical HPV16 infection that either progressed to CIN3+ or cleared (not recorded which).

On this clone itself: The read ends 3 residues shy of where the CDR3 ends; the end is completed using the germline J gene. The genes are TRBV20-1 and TRBJ1-5; D is ambiguous. Germline CDR1 DFQATT, CDR2 SNEGSKA (reference sequence). This CDR3 is built from 15 residues. V lost 1 base, J lost 0 bases, and 10 bases lay in between. The CDR3 bases that were read are TGCAGTGCTAGAGGAGGGTCCTATAGCAATCAGCCC. Encoded protein: CSARGGSYSNQP. The CDR3 in its entirety is CSARGGSYSNQPQHF.

A word on this clone: The read ends 3 residues shy of where the CDR3 ends; the end is completed using the germline J gene. This sequence joins TRBV30 and TRBJ2-3; D is unresolved. V was trimmed by 0 bases and J by 5 bases, leaving 6 bases between them. Germline V gives CDR1 GTSNPN, CDR2 SVGIG (reference sequence). The CDR3 loop spans 12 amino acids. The CDR3 loop is CAWSVTGDTQYF. The DNA read from the CDR3 is TGTGCCTGGAGTGTGACTGGAGATACG.

In regard to this clone: From the germline J gene comes the end of the CDR3, since the read stops 3 residues before it. This chain uses TRBV10-3 with TRBJ2-3; a possible D gene is TRBD2 (5 bases). There are 15 residues in the CDR3. Germline CDR1 ENHRY, CDR2 SYGVKD. V lost 4 bases and J lost 2, with 13 bases in between. The covered CDR3 bases are TGTGCCATCAGTGCAGCCGGGGTGAACACAGATACG. Its protein is CAISAAGVNTDT. The entire CDR3 reads CAISAAGVNTDTQYF.

Concerning this clone itself: The sequenced fragment ends 3 residues before the CDR3 boundary, so the rest is inferred from the germline J gene. The J gene is TRBJ1-1, the V gene TRBV20-1; 8 bases match TRBD1. CDR3 size: 12 residues. J lost 1 base, V lost 5 bases, and 0 bases had no gene match. CDR1 and CDR2 (germline): DFQATT, SNEGSKA (reference sequence). CDR3: CSAGQGNTEAFF. The sequenced part of the CDR3 DNA is TGCAGTGCTGGACAGGGGAACACTGAA.

As to this clone: From the germline J gene comes the end of the CDR3, since the read stops 3 residues before it. The genes are TRBV7-2 and TRBJ2-7, with D perhaps TRBD1 (5 bases). The germline CDR1 and CDR2 sequences are SGHTA and FQGNSA. The CDR3 totals 14 residues. Between the trimmed V and J ends, which lost 5 bases and 3 bases, there was a span of 14 bases. The CDR3 region is CASSLTRVSYEQYF. CDR3 DNA (partial): TGTGCCAGCAGCCTTACCAGGGTTAGCTACGAG. Complete variable domain (other parts from reference TRBV7-2 and TRBJ2-7): GAGVSQSPSNKVTEKGKDVELRCDPISGHTALYWYRQSLGQGLEFLIYFQGNSAPDKSGLPSDRFSAERTGGSVSTLTIQRTQQEDSAVYLCASSLTRVSYEQYFGPGTRLTVT.

Note on this clone: The read terminates 3 residues ahead of where the CDR3 ends, so the germline J gene completes it. This chain connects TRBV5-1 to TRBJ2-1; 8 bases are a match to TRBD1. From germline, CDR1 is SGHRS and CDR2 YFSETQ. V trimming: 0 bases; J trimming: 8 bases; junction bases outside the gene matches: 7. There are 15 residues in the CDR3. CDR3 amino acids: CASSLEGQGRHEQFF. The part of the CDR3 DNA that was read is TGCGCCAGCAGCTTGGAAGGACAGGGTAGACATGAG.

Turning to this clone: The read ends 3 residues early relative to the CDR3; the germline J gene fills the gap. The gene calls are TRBV29-1 and TRBJ2-4, with D tentatively TRBD1 (5 bases). The length of the CDR3 is 11 residues. Trimming took off 2 bases at V and 7 bases at J, with 6 bases between the two ends. CDR1 is SQVTM, CDR2 ANQGSEA, per germline. CDR3 bases read: TGCAGCGTTGAATCAGGGAACATT. It yields the protein CSVESGNI. In full, the CDR3 reads CSVESGNIQYF.

Details on this clone: Sequencing ends 3 residues short of the CDR3 end; the germline J gene provides the rest. This chain uses TRBV18 with TRBJ2-4; 11 nucleotides match TRBD1. The germline V gene encodes CDR1 KGHSH and CDR2 LQKENI. CDR3 length equals 15 residues. V lost 7 bases to trimming and J lost 2 bases; unmatched junction nucleotides: 4. The CDR3 sequence is CASFGQGATKNIQYF. The sequenced CDR3 bases are TGTGCCAGCTTTGGACAGGGGGCAACCAAAAACATT.

Note on this clone: Read sequence stops 3 residues before the CDR3 end, and the germline J gene provides the missing end. Other DNA sequences in this specimen translate into the identical CDR3. The rearrangement uses TRBV2 and TRBJ2-1; TRBD1 agrees at 10 bases. V gave up 3 bases and J gave up 4 bases; unmatched junction bases: 3. The CDR3 consists of 15 residues. Germline-derived CDR1 and CDR2 are SNHLY and FYNNEI. CDR3 DNA, as far as it was read: TGTGCCAGCAGTGAGGGACAGGGGTCTTACAATGAG. Protein: CASSEGQGSYNE. The full CDR3 reads CASSEGQGSYNEQFF.

Note on this clone: The CDR3 is cut off 3 residues early in the read; its end comes from the germline J gene. The chain links TRBV5-1 to TRBJ1-2; 10 nucleotides line up with TRBD1. V gave up 0 bases and J gave up 6 bases; unmatched junction bases: 5. Per germline, CDR1 SGHRS and CDR2 YFSETQ. This CDR3 spans 15 amino acids. The CDR3 sequence: CASSLEGQGVDGYTF. The covered CDR3 bases are TGCGCCAGCAGCTTGGAAGGACAGGGGGTGGATGGC.